Sequencing of this TCR beta chain was carried out in a study of shared clonotypes between healthy human individuals. Study-wide context: Three plates were used per donor for CD4 naive, three for CD4 memory, two for CD8 naive and one for CD8 memory.

At a deep level, the assay was run. Here immunoSEQ multiplex PCR was the method, and the copy in TCRdb shows in-frame clones only, minus some. Of some 300,000 clones listed, roughly 80% are singletons. The study, taken as a whole, reports: Estimated richness was generally greater in naive than memory subsets.

Worth noting for this clone: What it recognizes is unknown.

This receptor was taken from a man aged 30-40 years in good health. The sequenced sample consisted of memory CD4+ T cells sorted from blood. Indicated subset: CD45RA-negative fraction.

The CDR3 region is CASSFTGGAGQPQHF. CDR3 DNA sequence: TGTGCCAGCAGTTTTACAGGGGGCGCAGGTCAGCCCCAGCATTTT. The V gene is TRBV28, the J gene TRBJ1-5; TRBD1 agrees at 9 bases. Germline CDR1 reads MDHEN; CDR2 reads SYDVKM. V shed 3 bases, J shed 6 bases, and the junction held 6 bases outside the gene matches. The length of the CDR3 is 15 residues. The complete variable domain, with remaining parts taken from reference TRBV28 and TRBJ1-5, reads DVKVTQSSRYLVKRTGEKVFLECVQDMDHENMFWYRQDPGLGLRLIYFSYDVKMKEKGDIPEGYSVSREKKERFSLILESASTNQTSMYLCASSFTGGAGQPQHFGDGTRLSIL.